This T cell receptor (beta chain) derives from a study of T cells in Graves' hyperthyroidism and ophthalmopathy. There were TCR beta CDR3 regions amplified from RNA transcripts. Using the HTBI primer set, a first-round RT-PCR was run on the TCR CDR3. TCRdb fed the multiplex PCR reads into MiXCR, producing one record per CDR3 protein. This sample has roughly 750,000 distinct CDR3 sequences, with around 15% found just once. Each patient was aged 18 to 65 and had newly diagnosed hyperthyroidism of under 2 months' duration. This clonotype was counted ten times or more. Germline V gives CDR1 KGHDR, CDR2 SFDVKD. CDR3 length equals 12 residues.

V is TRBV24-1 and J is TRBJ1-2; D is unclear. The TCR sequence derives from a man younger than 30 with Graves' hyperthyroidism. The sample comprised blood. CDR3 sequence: CATSQVGYGYTF. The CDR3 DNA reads TGTGCGACGTCCCAAGTTGGCTATGGCTACACCTTC.